This TCR beta chain was documented in a study of spatial heterogeneity in lung cancer. This clonotype came up many times. The CDR3 loop spans 15 amino acids. The junction had 2 bases not matched to a gene; V was cut back by 4 bases and J by 0 bases. Germline V gene data show CDR1 as LGHNA and CDR2 as YSLEER. As for time point: sample taken at primary tumor resection. TCRdb re-called the 5' RACE reads through MiXCR, storing one row per CDR3 protein. The sample includes more than 65,000 distinct CDR3 sequences, roughly 8% of them seen just once. This sequence was found in a male donor with early-stage non-small cell lung cancer. The chain joins TRBV4-3 to TRBJ2-7; 11 bases are a match to TRBD2. The sample here was PBMCs, taken at surgery. CDR3: CASSPGLAASYEQYF. DNA for the CDR3: TGCGCCAGCAGCCCGGGACTAGCGGCCTCCTACGAGCAGTACTTC.